A selection of T cell receptor beta chains follows, all from one sample in a study of blood T cells in healthy people across ages. In TCRdb, the 5' RACE reads were re-called with MiXCR into one record per CDR3 protein. The data contain more than 900,000 distinct CDR3 sequences, roughly 29% of them seen just once; the ten biggest clones take up roughly a tenth. The data also belong to a second study, concerning T cells of mothers and their children.

The sequenced sample consisted of blood. The receptors derive from a woman in her forties in good health. Both conserved end residues are part of each CDR3. The D gene is left open where the match is weak. Clone size is shown for a subset of rows, as once, few, many or a class of expanded clone.

TRBD1 TRBJ2-7 TRBV9 17 many CASSISGTGGSSYEQYF TGTGCCAGCAGCATTTCCGGGACAGGGGGCAGCTCCTACGAGCAGTACTTC
TRBD1 TRBJ2-1 TRBV15 18 NA CATSRGTGARSSYNEQFF TGTGCCACCAGCAGAGGAACAGGGGCCCGGAGCTCCTACAATGAGCAGTTCTTC
TRBD2 TRBJ2-3 TRBV28 14 many CASSLAGGVDTQYF TGTGCCAGCAGTCTGGCGGGGGGCGTAGATACGCAGTATTTT
NA TRBJ2-5 TRBV7-2 13 NA CANSLVGKEIQYF TGTGCCAACAGCTTAGTCGGGAAGGAGATCCAGTACTTC
NA TRBJ1-5 TRBV15 17 NA CATSREQPGYSNQPQHF TGCGCCACCAGCAGAGAACAGCCGGGTTATAGCAATCAGCCCCAGCATTTT
TRBD1 TRBJ1-1 TRBV7-2 14 NA CASSVGTGTTEAFF TGTGCCAGCAGCGTCGGGACAGGGACAACTGAAGCTTTCTTT
NA TRBJ2-7 TRBV2 12 NA CASSIGGDEQYF TGTGCCAGCAGCATTGGGGGAGACGAGCAGTACTTC
NA TRBJ2-3 TRBV7-2 16 NA CASSRYGVRSTDTRYF TGTGCCAGCAGCCGGTACGGGGTACGCAGCACAGATACGCGGTATTTT
NA TRBJ2-1 TRBV4-1 13 few CASSQDVGEEQFF TGCGCCAGCAGCCAAGATGTTGGGGAGGAGCAGTTCTTC
TRBD1 TRBJ2-3 TRBV5-1 16 few CASSETGQGGIDTQYF TGCGCCAGCAGCGAAACGGGACAGGGAGGCATAGATACGCAGTATTTT
NA TRBJ2-4 TRBV20-1 13 many CSARAGTKNIQYF TGCAGTGCTAGAGCCGGGACCAAAAACATTCAGTACTTC
TRBD2 TRBJ2-7 TRBV6-2/TRBV6-3 16 few CASIGLAGDSYNEQYF TGTGCCAGCATCGGACTAGCGGGAGACTCCTACAATGAGCAGTACTTC
NA TRBJ2-7 TRBV2 14 few CASSEFRQFYEQYF TGTGCCAGCAGTGAATTTAGACAGTTCTACGAGCAGTACTTC
NA TRBJ1-1 TRBV4-1 15 few CASSQEGAANTEAFF TGCGCCAGCAGCCAAGAAGGGGCAGCGAACACTGAAGCTTTCTTT